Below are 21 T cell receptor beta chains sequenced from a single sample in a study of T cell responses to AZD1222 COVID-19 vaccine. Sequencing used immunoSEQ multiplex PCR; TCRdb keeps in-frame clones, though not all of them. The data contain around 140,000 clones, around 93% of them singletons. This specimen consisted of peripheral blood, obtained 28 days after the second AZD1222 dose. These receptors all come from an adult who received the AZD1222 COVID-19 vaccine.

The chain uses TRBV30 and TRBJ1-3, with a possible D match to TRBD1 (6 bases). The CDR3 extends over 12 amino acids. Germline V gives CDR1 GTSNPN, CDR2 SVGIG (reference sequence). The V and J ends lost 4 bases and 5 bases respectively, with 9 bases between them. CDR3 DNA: TGTGCCTGGAACAGGGTTAGAAACACCATATATTTT. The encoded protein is CAWNRVRNTIYF. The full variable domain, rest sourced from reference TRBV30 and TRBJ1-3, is SQTIHQWPATLVQPVGSPLSLECTVEGTSNPNLYWYRQAAGRGLQLLFYSVGIGQISSEVPQNLSASRPQDRQFILSSKKLLLSDSGFYLCAWNRVRNTIYFGEGSWLTVV.

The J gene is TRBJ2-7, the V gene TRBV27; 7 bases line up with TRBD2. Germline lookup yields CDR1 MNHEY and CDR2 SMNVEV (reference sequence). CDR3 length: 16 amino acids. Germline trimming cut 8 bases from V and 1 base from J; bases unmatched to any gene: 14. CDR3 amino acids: CASSPREAGHSYEQYF. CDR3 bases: TGTGCCAGCTCCCCCCGGGAAGCGGGGCATTCCTACGAGCAGTACTTC.

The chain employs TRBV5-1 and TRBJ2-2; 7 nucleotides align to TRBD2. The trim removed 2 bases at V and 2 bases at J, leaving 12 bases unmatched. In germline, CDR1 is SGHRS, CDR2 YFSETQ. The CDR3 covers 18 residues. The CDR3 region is CASSFPLGGGTNTGELFF. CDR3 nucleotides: TGCGCCAGCAGCTTCCCCCTGGGCGGGGGAACAAACACCGGGGAGCTGTTTTTT.

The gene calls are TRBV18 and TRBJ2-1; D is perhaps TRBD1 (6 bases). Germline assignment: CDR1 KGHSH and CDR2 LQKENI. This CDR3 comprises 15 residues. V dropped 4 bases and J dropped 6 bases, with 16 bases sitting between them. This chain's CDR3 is CASSRRTVLGNEQFF. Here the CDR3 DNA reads TGTGCCAGCTCACGGAGGACAGTCTTAGGCAATGAGCAGTTCTTC.

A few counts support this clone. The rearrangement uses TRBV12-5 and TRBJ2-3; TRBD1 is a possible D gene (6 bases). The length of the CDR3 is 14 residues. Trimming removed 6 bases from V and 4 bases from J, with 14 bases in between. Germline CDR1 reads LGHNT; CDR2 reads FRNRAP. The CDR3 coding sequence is TGTGCTAGTGGGAGCCGGGACACCGCAGATACGCAGTATTTT. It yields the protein CASGSRDTADTQYF.

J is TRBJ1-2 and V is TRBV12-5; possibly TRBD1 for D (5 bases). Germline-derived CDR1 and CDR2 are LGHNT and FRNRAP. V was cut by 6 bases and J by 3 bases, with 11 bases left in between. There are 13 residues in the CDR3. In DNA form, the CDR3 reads TGTGCTAGTGGCAAGGTAGGGGACTATGGCTACACCTTC. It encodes CASGKVGDYGYTF.

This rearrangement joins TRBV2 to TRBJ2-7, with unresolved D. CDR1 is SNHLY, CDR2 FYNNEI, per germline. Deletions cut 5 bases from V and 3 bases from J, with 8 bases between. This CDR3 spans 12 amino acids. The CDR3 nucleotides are TGTGCCAGCAGTTTTCACAACTACGAGCAGTACTTC. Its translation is CASSFHNYEQYF.

CDR3 sequence reads: CASSLGGEGSEQYF. CDR3 sequence (DNA): TGTGCCAGTAGTCTAGGGGGCGAGGGTTCCGAGCAGTACTTC. V is TRBV19 and J is TRBJ2-7; 7 bases are shared with TRBD1. The CDR3 is 14 amino acids. With V trimmed by 5 bases and J by 6 bases, 10 bases remained unmatched. Germline-derived CDR1 and CDR2 are LNHDA and SQIVND (reference sequence).

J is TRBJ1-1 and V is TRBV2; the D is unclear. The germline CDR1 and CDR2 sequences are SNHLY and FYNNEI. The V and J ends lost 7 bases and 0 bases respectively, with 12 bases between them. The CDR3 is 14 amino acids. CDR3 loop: CASTHVLLNTEAFF. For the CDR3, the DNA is TGTGCCAGCACCCACGTCCTATTGAACACTGAAGCTTTCTTT.

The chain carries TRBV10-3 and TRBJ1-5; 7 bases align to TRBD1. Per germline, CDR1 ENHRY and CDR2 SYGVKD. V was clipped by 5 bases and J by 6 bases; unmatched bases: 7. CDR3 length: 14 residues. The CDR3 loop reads CAISPDREVQPQHF. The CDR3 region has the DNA TGTGCCATCAGTCCAGACAGGGAGGTTCAGCCCCAGCATTTT.

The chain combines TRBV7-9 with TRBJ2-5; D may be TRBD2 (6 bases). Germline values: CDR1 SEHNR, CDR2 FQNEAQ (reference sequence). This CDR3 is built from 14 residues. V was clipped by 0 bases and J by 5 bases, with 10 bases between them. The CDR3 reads CASSLARRGETQYF. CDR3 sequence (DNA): TGTGCCAGCAGCTTAGCCCGGCGGGGCGAGACCCAGTACTTC.

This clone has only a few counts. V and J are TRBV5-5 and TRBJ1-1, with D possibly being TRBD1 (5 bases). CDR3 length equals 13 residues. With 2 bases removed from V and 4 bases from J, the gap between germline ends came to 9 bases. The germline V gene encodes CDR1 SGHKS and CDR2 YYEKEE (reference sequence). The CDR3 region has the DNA TGTGCCAGCAGCTTTCAGGGATCCACTGAAGCTTTCTTT. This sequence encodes CASSFQGSTEAFF.

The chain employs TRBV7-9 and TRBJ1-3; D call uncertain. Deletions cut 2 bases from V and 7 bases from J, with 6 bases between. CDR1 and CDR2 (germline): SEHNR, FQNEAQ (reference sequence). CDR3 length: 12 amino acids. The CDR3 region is CASSLSLNTIYF. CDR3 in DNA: TGTGCCAGCAGCTTAAGCCTGAACACCATATATTTT.

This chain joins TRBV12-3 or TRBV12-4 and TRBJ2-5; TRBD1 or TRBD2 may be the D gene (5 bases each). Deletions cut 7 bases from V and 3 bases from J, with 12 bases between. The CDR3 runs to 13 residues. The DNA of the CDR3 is TGTGCCAGCACCGGGGCGGGTAAAGAGACCCAGTACTTC. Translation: CASTGAGKETQYF.

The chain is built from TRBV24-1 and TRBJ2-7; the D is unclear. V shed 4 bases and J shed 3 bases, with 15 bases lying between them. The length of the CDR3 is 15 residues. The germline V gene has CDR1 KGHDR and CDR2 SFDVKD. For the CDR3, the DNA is TGTGCCACCAGTGACCCACCCCCAAAACACTACGAGCAGTACTTC. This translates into CATSDPPPKHYEQYF.

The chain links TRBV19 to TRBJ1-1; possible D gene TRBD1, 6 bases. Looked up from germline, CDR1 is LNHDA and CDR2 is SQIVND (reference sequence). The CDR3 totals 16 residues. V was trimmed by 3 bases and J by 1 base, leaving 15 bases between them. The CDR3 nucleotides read TGTGCCAGTAGTATGGGGGCCCCAACAGGGAACACTGAAGCTTTCTTT. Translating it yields CASSMGAPTGNTEAFF.

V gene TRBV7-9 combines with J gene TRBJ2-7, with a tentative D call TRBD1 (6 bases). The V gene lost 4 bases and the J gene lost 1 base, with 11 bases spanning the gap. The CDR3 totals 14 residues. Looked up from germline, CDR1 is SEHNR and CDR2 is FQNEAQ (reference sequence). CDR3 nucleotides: TGTGCCAGCAGCTGGGGGCAGGCATCCTACGAGCAGTACTTC. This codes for CASSWGQASYEQYF.

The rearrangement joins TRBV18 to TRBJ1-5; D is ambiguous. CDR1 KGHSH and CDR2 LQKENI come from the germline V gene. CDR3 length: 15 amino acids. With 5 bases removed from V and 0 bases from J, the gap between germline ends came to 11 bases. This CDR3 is CASSSLSISNQPQHF. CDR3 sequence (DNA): TGTGCCAGCTCATCCCTTTCCATTAGCAATCAGCCCCAGCATTTT. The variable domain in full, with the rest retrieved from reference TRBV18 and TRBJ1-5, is NAGVMQNPRHLVRRRGQEARLRCSPMKGHSHVYWYRQLPEEGLKFMVYLQKENIIDESGMPKERFSAEFPKEGPSILRIQQVVRGDSAAYFCASSSLSISNQPQHFGDGTRLSIL.

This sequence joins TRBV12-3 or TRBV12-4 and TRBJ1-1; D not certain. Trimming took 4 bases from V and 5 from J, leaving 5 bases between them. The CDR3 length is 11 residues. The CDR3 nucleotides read TGTGCCAGCAGTTCAAGAACTGAAGCTTTCTTT. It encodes CASSSRTEAFF.

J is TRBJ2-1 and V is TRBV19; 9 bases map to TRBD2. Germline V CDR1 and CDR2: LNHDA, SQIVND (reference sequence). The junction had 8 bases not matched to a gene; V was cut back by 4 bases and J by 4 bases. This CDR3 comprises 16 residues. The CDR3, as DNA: TGTGCCAGTAGTACCTCCGGGACTAGCCTATACAATGAGCAGTTCTTC. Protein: CASSTSGTSLYNEQFF.

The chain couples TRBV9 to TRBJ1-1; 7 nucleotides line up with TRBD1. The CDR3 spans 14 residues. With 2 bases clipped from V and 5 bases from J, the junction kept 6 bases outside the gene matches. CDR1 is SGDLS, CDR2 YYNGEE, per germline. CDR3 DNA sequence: TGTGCCAGCAGCGTGACAGGGTTAGTTACTGAAGCTTTCTTT. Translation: CASSVTGLVTEAFF.